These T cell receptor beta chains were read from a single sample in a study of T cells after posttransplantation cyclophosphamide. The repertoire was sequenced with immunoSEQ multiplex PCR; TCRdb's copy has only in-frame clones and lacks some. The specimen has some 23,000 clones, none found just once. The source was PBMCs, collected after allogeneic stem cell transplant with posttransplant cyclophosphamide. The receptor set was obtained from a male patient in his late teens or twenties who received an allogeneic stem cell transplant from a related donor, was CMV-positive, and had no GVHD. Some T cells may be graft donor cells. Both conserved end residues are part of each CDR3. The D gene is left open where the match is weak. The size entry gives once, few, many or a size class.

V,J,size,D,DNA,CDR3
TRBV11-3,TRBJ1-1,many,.,TGTGCCAGCAGCTCAGGGCATAGCGGGAACACTGAAGCTTTCTTT,CASSSGHSGNTEAFF
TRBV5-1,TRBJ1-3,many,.,TGCGCCAGCCGGGACACCAGCTCTGGAAACACCATATATTTT,CASRDTSSGNTIYF
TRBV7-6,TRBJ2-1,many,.,TGTGCCAGCAGCTTTAGACAGATTGAGCGCAATGAGCAGTTCTTC,CASSFRQIERNEQFF
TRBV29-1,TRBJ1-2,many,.,TGCAGCGTTGCGACGGAGGGTGAGGGTGGCTACACCTTC,CSVATEGEGGYTF
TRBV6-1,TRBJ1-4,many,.,TGTGCCAGCAGTGTCACAGGGTTGCAAACTAATGAAAAACTGTTTTTT,CASSVTGLQTNEKLFF
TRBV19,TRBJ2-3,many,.,TGTGCCACCGCCTACCGCCCCGCAGATACGCAGTATTTT,CATAYRPADTQYF
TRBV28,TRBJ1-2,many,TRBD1,TGTGCCAGCAGGCCAGGGGGCGGGGATGGCTACACCTTC,CASRPGGGDGYTF
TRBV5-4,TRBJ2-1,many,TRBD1,TGTGCCAGCAGCGCATTTTGGGACAGTCCCCATGAGCAGTTCTTC,CASSAFWDSPHEQFF
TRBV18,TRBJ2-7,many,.,TGTGCCAGCTCACCGTCCCAGGGAATCAATTTACTGGAGCAGTACTTC,CASSPSQGINLLEQYF
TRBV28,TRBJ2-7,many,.,TGTGCCAGCAGTCGGGGAGGGGGGGGCGAGCAGTACTTC,CASSRGGGGEQYF
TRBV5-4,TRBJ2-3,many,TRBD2,TGTGCCAGCAGCTTGGATAGCGGGACCACAGATACGCAGTATTTT,CASSLDSGTTDTQYF
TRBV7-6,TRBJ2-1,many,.,TGTGCCAGCAGCTTGAGCCCCAGGGTTACCACCACCAATGAGCAGTTCTTC,CASSLSPRVTTTNEQFF
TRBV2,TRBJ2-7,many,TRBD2,TGTGCCAGCAGCGGCCCCCTAGCGGGAGGACACGAGCAGTACTTC,CASSGPLAGGHEQYF
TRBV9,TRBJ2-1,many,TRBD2,TGTGCCAGCAGCGTAGGAACTAGCGGCTACAATGAGCAGTTCTTC,CASSVGTSGYNEQFF
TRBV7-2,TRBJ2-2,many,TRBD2,TGTGCCAGCAGCTTAGCCGTAGCGGGAGGGCCCACCGGGGAGCTGTTTTTT,CASSLAVAGGPTGELFF
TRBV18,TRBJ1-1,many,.,TGTGCCAGCTCATATCAGGGGAGCACTGAAGCTTTCTTT,CASSYQGSTEAFF
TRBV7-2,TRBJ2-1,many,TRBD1,TGTGCCAGCAGCTCATGGACAGGGCCCTACAATGAGCAGTTCTTC,CASSSWTGPYNEQFF
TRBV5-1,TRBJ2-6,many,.,TGCGCCAGCAGTTTCCTTATCTCTGGGGCCAACGTCCTGACTTTC,CASSFLISGANVLTF
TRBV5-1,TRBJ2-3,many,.,TGCGCCAGCAGCTCAATCACAGATACGCAGTATTTT,CASSSITDTQYF
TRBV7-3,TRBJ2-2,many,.,TGTGCCAGCAGTACCCTAGCTCCCGGGGAGCTGTTTTTT,CASSTLAPGELFF